These 26 T cell receptor beta chains came from one sample sequenced in a study of blood T cell repertoires in COVID-19. The method was immunoSEQ multiplex PCR; TCRdb's version includes in-frame clones alone and lacks a portion of them. The sample contains approximately 100,000 clones, 88% of which appear only once. Input material: peripheral blood. The source is a woman in her sixties or seventies with acute or convalescent COVID-19.

This clone appeared a few times. This chain connects TRBV24-1 to TRBJ1-5; the match to TRBD1 covers 11 bases. From germline, CDR1 is KGHDR and CDR2 SFDVKD. The CDR3 length is 16 residues. After removal of 4 bases from V and 7 bases from J, the junction contained 8 bases not matched to a gene. The CDR3 region has the DNA TGTGCCACCAGTGACGCCGGGACAGGGGGTGACCAGCCCCAGCATTTT. It yields the protein CATSDAGTGGDQPQHF.

In its sample, this clone was seen a few times. The genes are TRBV11-2 and TRBJ2-4, with no clear D. The germline V gene encodes CDR1 SGHAT and CDR2 FQNNGV. The length of the CDR3 is 15 residues. Trimming pared 5 bases from V and 2 bases from J, leaving 13 bases between. Written as DNA, the CDR3 is TGTGCCAGCAGCCCCGGTGTCCGAACCAAAAACATTCAGTACTTC. This encodes CASSPGVRTKNIQYF.

The sample holds one count of this clone. The V call is TRBV20-1, the J call TRBJ1-2; D gene unclear. The CDR3 has 13 residues. V lost 3 bases to trimming and J lost 4 bases, with 12 bases between them. The germline V gene encodes CDR1 DFQATT and CDR2 SNEGSKA (reference sequence). CDR3 coding DNA: TGCAGTGCTAGTGACCAGTCGCCCTATGGCTACACCTTC. Residues: CSASDQSPYGYTF.

The chain recombines TRBV6-5 with TRBJ1-1; 8 nucleotides match TRBD1. CDR1 MNHEY and CDR2 SVGAGI come from the germline V gene. This CDR3 spans 14 amino acids. The V segment lost 7 bases and the J segment 4 bases; nucleotides outside the gene matches: 8. CDR3 bases: TGTGCCAGCAATAACCAGGGGGCGGCCACTGAAGCTTTCTTT. Protein: CASNNQGAATEAFF.

The V and J genes are TRBV5-1 and TRBJ1-1, with 9 bases matching TRBD1. CDR1 and CDR2 from the germline V gene are SGHRS and YFSETQ. The CDR3 contains 15 residues. V shed 6 bases, J shed 6 bases, and the junction held 12 bases outside the gene matches. The CDR3 loop is CASNESGTGRSEAFF. CDR3 in DNA: TGCGCCAGCAATGAGAGCGGGACAGGGCGATCTGAAGCTTTCTTT.

The genes are TRBV7-3 and TRBJ1-5; 8 bases agree with TRBD1. Germline V lookup: CDR1 SGHTA, CDR2 FQGTGA. The V gene end was trimmed by 4 bases and the J gene end by 0 bases; junction bases not matched to a gene: 17. This CDR3 region has 20 residues. In DNA, the CDR3 is TGTGCCAGCAGCTCCCAAAAAGTGGGGACAGGAGATCTTAGCAATCAGCCCCAGCATTTT. It is translated as CASSSQKVGTGDLSNQPQHF.

Note on this clone: One end of the junction does not line up with germline, which may come from a read error. V and J are TRBV10-3 and TRBJ2-7; 13 bases match TRBD2. This CDR3 region has 16 residues. Germline CDR1 is ENHRY and CDR2 is SYGVKD. The DNA for the CDR3 is TGTGCCATCAGTCCGAGACTAGCGGGAGGCGGGTACGAGAAGTACTTC. Amino acids: CAISPRLAGGGYEKYF.

The gene calls are TRBV10-1 and TRBJ1-1; 9 bases map to TRBD1. CDR1 and CDR2 from the germline V gene are WNHNN and SYGVQD (reference sequence). V gave up 7 bases and J gave up 6 bases; unmatched junction bases: 9. This CDR3 has 14 residues. In nucleotides, the CDR3 is TGCGCCAGCACTAAAGACAGGGGGACCGCTGAAGCTTTCTTT. This translates into CASTKDRGTAEAFF.

The V call is TRBV6-2 or TRBV6-3, the J call TRBJ2-1, with 15 bases that match TRBD2. Germline V gives CDR1 MNHEY, CDR2 SVGEGT. V was pared by 4 bases and J by 6 bases, with 4 bases of the junction left unmatched. This CDR3 region has 16 residues. The CDR3 here is CASSLGLAGGFNEQFF. The DNA of the CDR3 is TGTGCCAGCAGTTTGGGACTAGCGGGAGGCTTCAATGAGCAGTTCTTC.

The gene calls are TRBV6-5 and TRBJ1-6; 7 nucleotides line up with TRBD1. Germline values: CDR1 MNHEY, CDR2 SVGAGI. Trimming at V came to 0 bases and at J to 7 bases, leaving 3 bases not matched to a gene. There are 15 residues in the CDR3. In DNA form, the CDR3 reads TGTGCCAGCAGTTACTCGACAGGGATGAATTCACCCCTCCACTTT. It yields the protein CASSYSTGMNSPLHF.

This chain connects TRBV2 to TRBJ2-1; D might be TRBD2 (5 bases). This CDR3 contains 16 residues. Trimming took 4 bases from V and 0 from J, leaving 13 bases between them. Germline lookup yields CDR1 SNHLY and CDR2 FYNNEI. The CDR3 spells CASSGESLNSYNEQFF. In DNA form, the CDR3 reads TGTGCCAGCAGTGGGGAGTCACTCAACTCCTACAATGAGCAGTTCTTC.

This chain joins TRBV21-1 and TRBJ1-5; the D call in the table, TRBD1, was not verified against the DNA. TRBV21-1 is deemed a pseudogene. The CDR3 contains 15 residues. The CDR3 spells CASSAGDRVNQPQHF. The DNA for the CDR3 is TGTGCCAGCAGCGCGGGGGACAGGGTCAATCAGCCCCAGCATTTT.

The chain uses TRBV5-1 and TRBJ2-3; 11 bases are shared with TRBD2. Trimming took 3 bases from V and 3 from J; bases not matched to a gene: 3. This CDR3 contains 15 residues. Germline CDR1 and CDR2: SGHRS and YFSETQ. In DNA form, the CDR3 reads TGCGCCAGCAGCTCAACTAGCGGGAGTACAGATACGCAGTATTTT. Protein product: CASSSTSGSTDTQYF. Full variable domain (missing parts from reference TRBV5-1 and TRBJ2-3): KAGVTQTPRYLIKTRGQQVTLSCSPISGHRSVSWYQQTPGQGLQFLFEYFSETQRNKGNFPGRFSGRQFSNSRSEMNVSTLELGDSALYLCASSSTSGSTDTQYFGPGTRLTVL.

The V and J genes are TRBV19 and TRBJ1-3, with D perhaps TRBD1 (6 bases). Germline CDR1 is LNHDA and CDR2 is SQIVND (reference sequence). The CDR3 has 15 residues. V lost 3 bases to trimming and J lost 0 bases, with 9 bases between them. CDR3 coding DNA: TGTGCCAGTAGTATTCAGGGGAGCTCTGGAAACACCATATATTTT. Translating gives CASSIQGSSGNTIYF. The full variable domain, in which reference TRBV19 and TRBJ1-3 provide the parts outside the CDR3, is DGGITQSPKYLFRKEGQNVTLSCEQNLNHDAMYWYRQDPGQGLRLIYYSQIVNDFQKGDIAEGYSVSREKKESFPLTVTSAQKNPTAFYLCASSIQGSSGNTIYFGEGSWLTVV.

The chain employs TRBV4-1 and TRBJ1-4, with D tentatively TRBD1 (6 bases). The V and J ends lost 4 bases and 8 bases respectively, with 20 bases between them. The CDR3 is made up of 16 amino acids. Germline V lookup: CDR1 MGHRA, CDR2 YSYEKL. The chain's CDR3 is CASSPTTSNTGEKLFF. CDR3 nucleotides: TGCGCCAGCAGCCCCACGACCAGTAATACAGGGGAAAAACTGTTTTTT.

The rearrangement uses TRBV25-1 and TRBJ1-1; D not resolved. Per the germline V gene, CDR1 is MGHDK and CDR2 is SYGVNS. V lost 7 bases and J lost 5, with 14 bases in between. This CDR3 has 13 residues. The CDR3 loop reads CASTLGVRTEAFF. The CDR3 bases are TGTGCCAGCACTCTCGGGGTAAGGACTGAAGCTTTCTTT.

The V call is TRBV6-5, the J call TRBJ2-2; possible D gene TRBD2, 6 bases. V dropped 6 bases and J dropped 1 base, with 12 bases sitting between them. CDR3 length: 15 residues. Per the germline V gene, CDR1 is MNHEY and CDR2 is SVGAGI. CDR3 in DNA: TGTGCCAGCAGGCGGGGACCGGTGAACACCGGGGAGCTGTTTTTT. This codes for CASRRGPVNTGELFF.

The chain links TRBV27 to TRBJ2-1, with 13 bases aligning to TRBD2. From germline, CDR1 is MNHEY and CDR2 SMNVEV (reference sequence). The CDR3 consists of 13 residues. The ends lost 8 bases at V and 9 bases at J; junction bases unmatched: 4. The CDR3 region has the DNA TGTGCCAGCCGGACTAGCGGGAGCAGTGAGCAGTTCTTC. Its translation: CASRTSGSSEQFF.

V usage is TRBV5-1 and J usage is TRBJ1-6, with D hard to call. The CDR3 length is 15 residues. CDR1 SGHRS and CDR2 YFSETQ come from the germline V gene. Trimming took off 4 bases at V and 4 bases at J, with 12 bases between the two ends. CDR3 residues: CASSIDTLYNSPLHF. In DNA, the CDR3 is TGCGCCAGCAGCATAGACACATTGTATAATTCACCCCTCCACTTT. The variable domain in full, with the rest retrieved from reference TRBV5-1 and TRBJ1-6, is KAGVTQTPRYLIKTRGQQVTLSCSPISGHRSVSWYQQTPGQGLQFLFEYFSETQRNKGNFPGRFSGRQFSNSRSEMNVSTLELGDSALYLCASSIDTLYNSPLHFGNGTRLTVT.

The chain joins TRBV5-1 to TRBJ2-1; TRBD2 matches at 15 bases. The CDR3 contains 15 residues. Per germline, CDR1 SGHRS and CDR2 YFSETQ. V was clipped by 4 bases and J by 10 bases; unmatched bases: 6. CDR3 DNA sequence: TGCGCCAGCAGCGCAGGACTAGCGGGAGGGGGAGAGCAGTTCTTC. Its translation: CASSAGLAGGGEQFF.

This chain links TRBV6-1 with TRBJ2-3, with D perhaps TRBD2 (5 bases). The CDR3 runs 15 residues. CDR1 is MNHNS, CDR2 SASEGT, per germline. Trimming cost V 3 bases and J 2 bases, with 12 bases left between them. DNA of the CDR3: TGTGCCAGCAGTGATGATAGCGCTCACACAGATACGCAGTATTTT. The encoded protein is CASSDDSAHTDTQYF.

This chain links TRBV29-1 with TRBJ2-5; 7 bases line up with TRBD1. V was pared by 4 bases and J by 5 bases, with 7 bases of the junction left unmatched. The CDR3 has 13 residues. The germline V gene encodes CDR1 SQVTM and CDR2 ANQGSEA. CDR3 sequence (DNA): TGCAGCGTTGGTCAGGGGGTAGGCGAGACCCAGTACTTC. This gives the protein CSVGQGVGETQYF. The entire variable domain, with the rest obtained from reference TRBV29-1 and TRBJ2-5, is as follows: SAVISQKPSRDICQRGTSLTIQCQVDSQVTMMFWYRQQPGQSLTLIATANQGSEATYESGFVIDKFPISRPNLTFSTLTVSNMSPEDSSIYLCSVGQGVGETQYFGPGTRLLVL.

The chain carries TRBV10-1 and TRBJ2-1; a possible D gene is TRBD2 (6 bases). Trimming removed 4 bases at V and 3 bases at J, with 10 bases between. This CDR3 has 14 amino acids. Germline CDR1 is WNHNN and CDR2 is SYGVQD (reference sequence). The CDR3 nucleotides are TGCGCCAGCAGTGGACTAGGGGACTACAATGAGCAGTTCTTC. This translates into CASSGLGDYNEQFF.

This chain uses TRBV5-4 with TRBJ2-3; 8 nucleotides line up with TRBD2. After removal of 4 bases from V and 0 bases from J, the junction contained 4 bases not matched to a gene. The CDR3 loop spans 15 amino acids. Germline V gene data show CDR1 as SGHNT and CDR2 as YYREEE (reference sequence). CDR3 region: CASSRTSGSTDTQYF. CDR3 in DNA: TGTGCCAGCAGCCGAACTAGCGGAAGCACAGATACGCAGTATTTT.

The chain employs TRBV6-6 and TRBJ2-1; TRBD2 might be the D (5 bases). CDR1 is MNHNY and CDR2 is SVGAGI in the germline V gene (reference sequence). The CDR3 runs to 15 residues. Trimming shortened V by 4 bases and J by 6 bases, and 16 bases separated the two germline ends. In DNA form, the CDR3 reads TGTGCCAGCAGTTTAACCGGAAACGGGGTCAATGAGCAGTTCTTC. Translating it yields CASSLTGNGVNEQFF.

The rearrangement joins TRBV10-2 to TRBJ2-1; D possibly corresponds to TRBD2 (5 bases). There are 14 residues in the CDR3. Trimming shortened V by 7 bases and J by 5 bases, and 15 bases separated the two germline ends. Germline CDR1 reads WSHSY; CDR2 reads SAAADI. CDR3 protein: CASIPERVNNEQFF. In nucleotides, the CDR3 is TGCGCCAGCATTCCAGAGAGGGTTAACAATGAGCAGTTCTTC.